Listed below are T cell receptor beta chains from one sample, sequenced in a study of OX40 agonist ivuxolimab in advanced cancers. Assay used: immunoSEQ multiplex PCR; TCRdb lists only in-frame clones, some missing. The sample lists about 100,000 clones, about nine tenths seen once, with 0.16% in the top ten. The source material was CD4+ or CD8+ T cells sorted from blood, sampled in a trial of the OX40 agonist ivuxolimab. The receptors here all came from an adult with an advanced solid tumor such as melanoma, head and neck, liver or kidney cancer. The conserved cysteine and the conserved F or W are not part of the CDR3 here.

CDR3 protein: AIGTLQGSYGYT
V gene: TRBV10-3

CDR3 protein: ASSGTGFNYGYT
V gene: TRBV2

CDR3 protein: ASSNQGFGELF
V gene: TRBV11-2

CDR3 protein: ASTSRNYGYT
V gene: TRBV2

CDR3 protein: ARRGGVHEQY
V gene: TRBV7-6

CDR3 protein: ASSLTGRGSGANVLT
V gene: TRBV5-1

CDR3 protein: ASSASAGQGAYEQY
V gene: TRBV7-8

CDR3 protein: ASSIAGTSGPLYNEQF
V gene: TRBV19

CDR3 protein: ASSPGGTGWNYGYT
V gene: TRBV5-1

CDR3 protein: ASRRGGSNQPQH
V gene: TRBV11-2

CDR3 protein: SVTNSPGGGEAF
V gene: TRBV29-1